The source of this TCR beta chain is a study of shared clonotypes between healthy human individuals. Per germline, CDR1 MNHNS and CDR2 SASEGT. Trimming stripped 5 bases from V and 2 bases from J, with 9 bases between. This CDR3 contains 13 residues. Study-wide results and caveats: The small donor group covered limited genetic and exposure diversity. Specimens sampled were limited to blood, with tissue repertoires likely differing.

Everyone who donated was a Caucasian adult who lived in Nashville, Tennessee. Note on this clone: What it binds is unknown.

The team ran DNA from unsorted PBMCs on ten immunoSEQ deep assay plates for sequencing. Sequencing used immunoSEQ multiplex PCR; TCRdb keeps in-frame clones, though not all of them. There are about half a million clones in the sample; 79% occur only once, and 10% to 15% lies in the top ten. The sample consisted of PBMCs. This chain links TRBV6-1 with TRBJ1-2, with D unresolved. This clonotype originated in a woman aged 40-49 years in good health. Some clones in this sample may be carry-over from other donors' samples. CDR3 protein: CASSLQLNYGYTF. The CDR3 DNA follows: TGTGCCAGCAGTTTGCAGCTCAACTATGGCTACACCTTC.